Listed below are T cell receptor beta chains from one sample, sequenced in a study of Ad26.COV2.S vaccination and SARS-CoV-2 variants. Produced via immunoSEQ multiplex PCR; TCRdb's table is partial and in-frame only. The top ten hold approximately 3.4% of the sample, which has a few hundred thousand clones, around 87% seen once. The sample here was peripheral blood, taken in a trial of Ad26.COV2.S vaccine versus placebo. The receptors derive from a person aged 18 to 65 who received the Ad26.COV2.S COVID-19 vaccine or a placebo. CDR3s include the opening cysteine and the closing phenylalanine or tryptophan. Fields, in order: V gene, D gene, CDR3 length, J gene, clone size, CDR3 protein, CDR3 DNA. D genes are given only for firm matches. Not all rows give a size; the values are once, few, many and, for expanded clones, a class.

TRBV5-4	-	16	TRBJ2-6	once	CASSLAAGTGANVLTF	TGTGCCAGCAGCTTGGCCGCAGGGACCGGGGCCAACGTCCTGACTTTC
TRBV7-2	-	16	TRBJ2-2	-	CASSLLGWGRYGELFF	TGTGCCAGCAGCTTGCTGGGTTGGGGCCGTTACGGGGAGCTGTTTTTT
TRBV9	-	15	TRBJ1-2	-	CASSVDRSVAYGYTF	TGTGCCAGCAGCGTAGATCGGTCGGTTGCCTATGGCTACACCTTC
TRBV2	TRBD1	15	TRBJ1-2	-	CASSSGTGKTYGYTF	TGTGCCAGCAGTTCCGGGACAGGGAAGACGTATGGCTACACCTTC
TRBV5-8	TRBD2	14	TRBJ2-7	-	CASSLAPAGVGQYF	TGTGCCAGCAGCTTGGCCCCAGCGGGGGTAGGGCAGTACTTC
TRBV27	TRBD1	14	TRBJ1-1	-	CASSLFRDRGEAFF	TGTGCCAGCAGTCTATTCCGGGACAGGGGTGAAGCTTTCTTT
TRBV7-8	-	15	TRBJ1-2	-	CASSLDGGYGYGYTF	TGTGCCAGCAGCTTAGATGGGGGGTACGGCTATGGCTACACCTTC
TRBV12-3/TRBV12-4	-	12	TRBJ2-2	once	CASSLLPGELFF	TGTGCCAGCAGTTTACTCCCCGGGGAGCTGTTTTTT
TRBV13	TRBD1	15	TRBJ2-1	-	CASSYRTGTYNEQFF	TGTGCCAGCAGCTACAGGACAGGAACCTACAATGAGCAGTTCTTC
TRBV5-1	TRBD1	16	TRBJ2-1	once	CASSPTGQGLYLGQFF	TGCGCCAGCAGCCCCACGGGACAGGGTTTATACTTGGGGCAGTTCTTC
TRBV7-8	-	13	TRBJ1-2	-	CASSPWVNYGYTF	TGTGCCAGCAGCCCATGGGTTAACTATGGCTACACCTTC
TRBV19	TRBD1	13	TRBJ1-2	-	CASARQGGYGYTF	TGTGCCAGTGCCCGACAGGGAGGGTATGGCTACACCTTC
TRBV28	-	11	TRBJ2-5	-	CASSSGRTQYF	TGTGCCAGCAGCTCCGGGAGAACCCAGTACTTC
TRBV4-1	-	17	TRBJ1-2	-	CASSQAGQKIYNYGYTF	TGCGCCAGCAGCCAAGCAGGACAGAAAATATATAACTATGGCTACACCTTC
TRBV5-8	-	13	TRBJ2-7	few	CAIWAGQSYEQYF	TGTGCCATCTGGGCGGGGCAGAGCTACGAGCAGTACTTC
TRBV27	TRBD2	14	TRBJ2-2	once	CATRGLANTGELFF	TGTGCCACCCGAGGACTAGCTAACACCGGGGAGCTGTTTTTT
TRBV10-1	-	13	TRBJ1-1	-	CASSLGGLTEAFF	TGCGCCAGCAGTTTGGGGGGCCTCACTGAAGCTTTCTTT
TRBV18	TRBD1	13	TRBJ1-2	-	CASSLDREYGYTF	TGTGCCAGCTCACTAGACAGGGAGTATGGCTACACCTTC
TRBV18	-	15	TRBJ1-2	-	CASSPAGGPGAGYTF	TGTGCCAGCTCACCAGCGGGCGGGCCCGGGGCTGGCTACACCTTC
TRBV9	TRBD1	15	TRBJ1-2	once	CASSPSPQGDNGYTF	TGTGCCAGCAGCCCATCGCCCCAGGGGGACAATGGCTACACCTTC
TRBV4-2	-	16	TRBJ1-5	-	CASSQDTRGSNQPQHF	TGTGCCAGCAGCCAAGACACCAGGGGTAGCAATCAGCCCCAGCATTTT
TRBV9	TRBD2	16	TRBJ2-7	-	CASSVDSTSGRYEQYF	TGTGCCAGCAGCGTAGACAGTACTAGCGGGCGATACGAGCAGTACTTC
TRBV18	-	13	TRBJ1-4	-	CASSPSRNEKLFF	TGTGCCAGCTCCCCAAGTAGAAATGAAAAACTGTTTTTT
TRBV3-1/TRBV3-2	-	14	TRBJ1-6	-	CASSQRTDNSPLHF	TGTGCCAGCAGCCAGAGGACTGATAATTCACCCCTCCACTTT
TRBV9	-	13	TRBJ1-5	once	CASSVDLGGRQHF	TGTGCCAGCAGCGTAGATTTGGGAGGTCGACAGCATTTT
TRBV5-1	-	13	TRBJ2-7	-	CASSLSNWGEQYF	TGCGCCAGCAGCTTATCTAACTGGGGCGAGCAGTACTTC
TRBV7-9	TRBD1	15	TRBJ1-2	-	CASSQGAGGHYGYTF	TGTGCCAGCAGCCAGGGGGCAGGGGGACACTATGGCTACACCTTC
TRBV18	-	16	TRBJ1-5	-	CASSPLGRTSNQPQHF	TGTGCCAGCTCACCACTGGGGAGAACGAGCAATCAGCCCCAGCATTTT
TRBV6-2/TRBV6-3	TRBD1	16	TRBJ1-1	-	CASSYPEGRGRSEAFF	TGTGCCAGCAGTTACCCTGAGGGCAGGGGGAGATCTGAAGCTTTCTTT
TRBV6-5	-	13	TRBJ2-7	few	CASSPLKGYEQYF	TGTGCCAGCAGTCCGTTAAAGGGCTACGAGCAGTACTTC
TRBV5-4	TRBD1	16	TRBJ2-7	-	CASSLGGQGGSYEQYF	TGTGCCAGCAGCTTGGGTGGACAGGGGGGGTCCTACGAGCAGTACTTC
TRBV6-4	TRBD1	16	TRBJ2-1	-	CASSPAHRGVRNEQFF	TGTGCCAGCAGTCCGGCCCACAGGGGGGTAAGGAATGAGCAGTTCTTC
TRBV7-2	-	14	TRBJ1-1	-	CASSLPAMNTEAFF	TGTGCCAGCAGCTTACCCGCGATGAACACTGAAGCTTTCTTT
TRBV5-1	-	15	TRBJ1-4	-	CASSLLAGNNEKLFF	TGCGCCAGCAGCTTGCTAGCAGGGAATAATGAAAAACTGTTTTTT
TRBV6-2/TRBV6-3	-	16	TRBJ1-4	-	CASSYSSGRESEKLFF	TGTGCCAGCAGTTACTCTTCCGGGCGCGAGTCGGAAAAACTGTTTTTT
TRBV21-1	-	15	TRBJ1-2	-	CASSTGQGCGYGYTF	TGTGCCAGCAGCACTGGACAGGGGTGTGGCTATGGCTACACCTTC